The 8 T cell receptor beta chains reported below all come from one sample, sequenced in a study of EBV T-cell therapy then PD-1 blockade in nasopharyngeal carcinoma. The treatment: AdE1-LMPpoly-expanded autologous EBV-specific T-cell therapy followed by anti-PD-1 nivolumab. These receptors lack a known antigen. Assay used: immunoSEQ multiplex PCR; TCRdb lists only in-frame clones, some missing. The data contain under 30,000 clones, over 75% of them singletons. The sample in question was CD8+ T cells from blood, obtained at roughly day 67 from a patient whose treatment included autologous EBV-specific T cells and nivolumab. The receptors shown here come from a man aged 35-49 years with nasopharyngeal carcinoma.

J is TRBJ2-5 and V is TRBV9; 7 bases map to TRBD1. Unmatched junction bases numbered 13, after V lost 3 bases and J lost 5 bases. The germline gives CDR1 SGDLS, CDR2 YYNGEE. There are 16 residues in the CDR3. The DNA of the CDR3 is TGTGCCAGCAGCGCGGGACAGCGCCTTTATCGGGAGACCCAGTACTTC. Amino acids: CASSAGQRLYRETQYF. The whole variable domain, filled in from reference TRBV9 and TRBJ2-5, reads DSGVTQTPKHLITATGQRVTLRCSPRSGDLSVYWYQQSLDQGLQFLIQYYNGEERAKGNILERFSAQQFPDLHSELNLSSLELGDSALYFCASSAGQRLYRETQYFGPGTRLLVL.

The J gene is TRBJ2-7, the V gene TRBV5-6; 8 nucleotides match TRBD1. J was trimmed by 5 bases and V by 4 bases; bases with no gene match: 14. CDR3 length: 16 amino acids. CDR1 is SGHDT, CDR2 YYEEEE, per germline. CDR3 sequence: CASSPLPDREWNEQYF. CDR3 DNA: TGTGCCAGCAGCCCCTTGCCGGACAGGGAGTGGAACGAGCAGTACTTC.

V usage is TRBV6-4 and J usage is TRBJ2-1; 9 bases map to TRBD1. The junction had 7 bases not matched to a gene; V was cut back by 0 bases and J by 10 bases. The CDR3 is made up of 15 amino acids. CDR1 is MRHNA, CDR2 SNTAGT, per germline. This CDR3 is CASSDSETGGLEQFF. CDR3 sequence (DNA): TGTGCCAGCAGTGACTCAGAAACAGGGGGCCTGGAGCAGTTCTTC.

This clone was detected only a few times. The V gene is TRBV5-6, the J gene TRBJ2-7; no reliable D call. The CDR3 sequence is 12 residues long. Trimming stripped 1 base from V and 2 bases from J, with 4 bases between. Germline-derived CDR1 and CDR2 are SGHDT and YYEEEE. CDR3 sequence (DNA): TGTGCCAGCAGCTTGAGGCCCTACGAGCAGTACTTC. Encoded protein: CASSLRPYEQYF. Full variable domain (outside the CDR3, taken from reference TRBV5-6 and TRBJ2-7): DAGVTQSPTHLIKTRGQQVTLRCSPKSGHDTVSWYQQALGQGPQFIFQYYEEEERQRGNFPDRFSGHQFPNYSSELNVNALLLGDSALYLCASSLRPYEQYFGPGTRLTVT.

The chain links TRBV6-6 to TRBJ2-1; TRBD1 matches at 8 bases. The CDR3 is made up of 16 amino acids. Trimming removed 5 bases from V and 6 bases from J; junction bases left unmatched: 12. The germline gives CDR1 MNHNY, CDR2 SVGAGI (reference sequence). The CDR3 sequence: CASSPLGQDLVNEQFF. The DNA of the CDR3 is TGTGCCAGCAGTCCCCTGGGACAGGATTTGGTCAATGAGCAGTTCTTC.

The chain combines TRBV28 with TRBJ2-7; no definite D call. The V end lost 3 bases, the J end lost 2 bases, and 11 bases lay between the germline ends. Germline CDR1 and CDR2: MDHEN and SYDVKM. This CDR3 has 14 residues. The CDR3 coding sequence is TGTGCCAGCAGTTTCGATTCTAACCCCTACGAGCAGTACTTC. It codes for CASSFDSNPYEQYF.

The J gene is TRBJ1-1, the V gene TRBV6-5; D is perhaps TRBD1 (5 bases). Germline-derived CDR1 and CDR2 are MNHEY and SVGAGI. Deletions cut 0 bases from V and 10 bases from J, with 12 bases between. This CDR3 has 13 residues. CDR3 amino acids: CASSYSLTGSAFF. The CDR3 DNA follows: TGTGCCAGCAGTTACTCCCTCACAGGTTCAGCTTTCTTT.

The chain links TRBV5-6 to TRBJ2-5, with TRBD2 matching 7 bases. Germline values: CDR1 SGHDT, CDR2 YYEEEE. The CDR3 extends over 14 amino acids. V shed 0 bases and J 7 bases; nucleotides not matched to a gene: 6. CDR3 nucleotide sequence: TGTGCCAGCAGCTTGGGGGGAGGGCCGGGGACCCAGTACTTC. This sequence encodes CASSLGGGPGTQYF. Using reference TRBV5-6 and TRBJ2-5 for the parts outside the CDR3, the full variable domain is DAGVTQSPTHLIKTRGQQVTLRCSPKSGHDTVSWYQQALGQGPQFIFQYYEEEERQRGNFPDRFSGHQFPNYSSELNVNALLLGDSALYLCASSLGGGPGTQYFGPGTRLLVL.